The 32 T cell receptor beta chains given below trace back to one sample, sequenced in a study of T-cell reconstitution after alpha-beta-depleted transplantation in children. It was with unique molecular identifiers that the TCRbeta library was prepared. MiXCR, run by TCRdb on the PCR reads, gives a single entry per CDR3 protein. The repertoire includes about a million distinct CDR3 sequences, around 30% of them detected once, and 25% to 35% sits in the top ten. The sample was PBMCs, mostly from graft donor cells, taken 360 days after TCRalphabeta/CD19-depleted stem cell transplant. Receptors were obtained from a boy under two years old who had a stem cell transplant for SCID, so the T cells may come from the graft donor.

This clonotype was observed a handful of times. This chain uses TRBV20-1 with TRBJ1-6; D unclear. There are 15 residues in the CDR3. Germline loops: CDR1 DFQATT, CDR2 SNEGSKA (reference sequence). V was clipped by 0 bases and J by 7 bases, with 13 bases between them. The CDR3 here is CSARERTATNSPLHF. DNA of the CDR3: TGCAGTGCTAGAGAGAGGACGGCAACCAATTCACCCCTCCACTTT.

The J gene is TRBJ2-7, the V gene TRBV9; the D is unclear. The CDR3 consists of 14 residues. The V gene's germline CDR1 is SGDLS and CDR2 YYNGEE. The V and J ends lost 0 bases and 0 bases respectively, with 7 bases between them. This CDR3 reads CASSVAGYSYEQYF. Here the CDR3 DNA reads TGTGCCAGCAGCGTAGCGGGTTACTCCTACGAGCAGTACTTC.

This chain connects TRBV7-9 to TRBJ2-5, with unresolved D. CDR1 is SEHNR and CDR2 is FQNEAQ in the germline V gene (reference sequence). V lost 5 bases and J 2 bases, leaving 18 bases between the germline ends. This CDR3 comprises 16 residues. The CDR3 loop is CASSPPVWGPQETQYF. Here the CDR3 DNA reads TGTGCCAGCAGCCCCCCGGTGTGGGGTCCTCAAGAGACCCAGTACTTC.

The rearrangement joins TRBV18 to TRBJ2-3, with D possibly called TRBD1 or TRBD2 (5 bases each). Trimming shortened V by 0 bases and J by 2 bases, and 9 bases separated the two germline ends. This CDR3 region has 15 residues. Per the germline V gene, CDR1 is KGHSH and CDR2 is LQKENI. CDR3 bases: TGTGCCAGCTCACCACCGTGGGGGAACACAGATACGCAGTATTTT. This gives the protein CASSPPWGNTDTQYF.

V gene TRBV11-2 combines with J gene TRBJ1-6; D is perhaps TRBD1 (5 bases). Looked up from germline, CDR1 is SGHAT and CDR2 is FQNNGV. The CDR3 totals 16 residues. V dropped 2 bases and J dropped 9 bases, with 17 bases sitting between them. This CDR3 is CASSLLYGRGTSPLHF. DNA for the CDR3: TGTGCCAGCAGCTTATTATATGGCCGGGGGACTTCACCCCTCCACTTT.

The chain combines TRBV29-1 with TRBJ2-7; 13 bases fit TRBD2. The CDR3 is made up of 13 amino acids. J was trimmed by 2 bases and V by 7 bases; bases with no gene match: 2. In germline, CDR1 is SQVTM, CDR2 ANQGSEA. CDR3: CSGTSGGPYEQYF. As DNA, the CDR3 is TGCAGCGGGACTAGCGGGGGCCCCTACGAGCAGTACTTC.

CDR3 nucleotides: TGTGCCAGCAGTCCCGGGACCTCCTATGCAAAACTGTTTTTT. Translated, it gives CASSPGTSYAKLFF. The gene calls are TRBV6-1 and TRBJ1-4; possibly TRBD1 for D (5 bases). The CDR3 is 14 residues long. The V and J ends lost 5 bases and 10 bases respectively, with 17 bases between them. Germline values: CDR1 MNHNS, CDR2 SASEGT.

V and J are TRBV20-1 and TRBJ2-5, with D unresolved. The CDR3 totals 13 residues. V gave up 6 bases and J gave up 2 bases, with 13 bases separating them. The V gene's germline CDR1 is DFQATT and CDR2 SNEGSKA (reference sequence). CDR3 DNA sequence: TGCAGTGCCCCCGACCTAAGGCAAGAGACCCAGTACTTC. Its protein is CSAPDLRQETQYF.

V is TRBV2 and J is TRBJ2-1; TRBD2 aligns across 16 bases. The ends lost 4 bases at V and 7 bases at J; junction bases unmatched: 16. Per germline, CDR1 SNHLY and CDR2 FYNNEI. The CDR3 runs to 20 residues. In DNA, the CDR3 is TGTGCCAGCAGTGCACGAATCGGGGGACTAGCGGGGGGGCCGGGGAATGAGCAGTTCTTC. The encoded protein is CASSARIGGLAGGPGNEQFF.

The chain employs TRBV3-1 and TRBJ2-3; 9 nucleotides line up with TRBD2. Germline V gene sequence: CDR1 LGHDT, CDR2 YNNKEL (reference sequence). The V segment lost 5 bases and the J segment 5 bases; nucleotides outside the gene matches: 8. The CDR3 is 15 amino acids. The CDR3 loop reads CASSSTRGGQDTQYF. CDR3 nucleotides: TGTGCCAGCAGCTCTACGCGGGGGGGCCAAGATACGCAGTATTTT.

V is TRBV19 and J is TRBJ1-3; 7 positions agree with TRBD1. Per germline, CDR1 LNHDA and CDR2 SQIVND (reference sequence). V lost 4 bases, J lost 0 bases, and 3 bases stayed unmatched. The CDR3 has 15 residues. The CDR3 bases are TGTGCCAGTAGTACGGGACAGAGCTCTGGAAACACCATATATTTT. Its translation: CASSTGQSSGNTIYF.

This chain links TRBV20-1 with TRBJ2-7, with 12 positions matching TRBD2. The CDR3 runs 13 residues. Germline CDR1 is DFQATT and CDR2 is SNEGSKA (reference sequence). V lost 5 bases and J lost 5; bases outside the gene matches: 4. The CDR3 coding sequence is TGCAGTGCTTTACTAGCGGGGGGCCACGAGCAGTACTTC. Amino acids: CSALLAGGHEQYF.

This clonotype was seen just once. The V call is TRBV20-1, the J call TRBJ2-1; 10 bases match TRBD1. With 0 bases clipped from V and 2 bases from J, the junction kept 7 bases outside the gene matches. CDR1 is DFQATT and CDR2 is SNEGSKA in the germline V gene (reference sequence). The CDR3 extends over 17 amino acids. The CDR3 is CSAREEFGTGAYNEQFF. In DNA form, the CDR3 reads TGCAGTGCTAGAGAGGAGTTTGGGACAGGGGCCTACAATGAGCAGTTCTTC.

The CDR3 loop reads CASSQLDAHGETQYF. The CDR3 bases are TGCGCCAGCAGCCAACTCGACGCCCACGGGGAGACCCAGTACTTC. This chain uses TRBV4-1 with TRBJ2-5; no definite D call. V was shortened by 2 bases and J by 5 bases, with 15 bases between the two germline ends. CDR1 and CDR2 from the germline V gene are MGHRA and YSYEKL. The CDR3 covers 15 residues.

This clonotype has just a few counts. The chain is built from TRBV5-1 and TRBJ2-1, with D possibly matching TRBD2 (6 bases). This CDR3 is built from 14 residues. Germline V gene data show CDR1 as SGHRS and CDR2 as YFSETQ. Trimming removed 4 bases at V and 5 bases at J, with 13 bases between. CDR3 nucleotides: TGCGCCAGCAGCATGGGACTTAACCACAATGAGCAGTTCTTC. Protein sequence: CASSMGLNHNEQFF.

This rearrangement joins TRBV11-3 to TRBJ2-5, with TRBD1 matching over 10 bases. The CDR3 totals 15 residues. The V and J ends lost 4 bases and 5 bases, in that order; junction bases with no gene match: 7. The germline gives CDR1 SGHNT, CDR2 YENEEA. The chain's CDR3 is CASSSDRGGKETQYF. The CDR3 bases are TGTGCCAGCAGCTCGGACAGGGGGGGGAAGGAGACCCAGTACTTC.

The CDR3: CASSQVTGLKQYF. CDR3 sequence (DNA): TGTGCCAGCAGCCAAGTAACAGGGTTGAAGCAGTACTTC. The chain is built from TRBV14 and TRBJ2-7; a weak D match, TRBD1 (6 bases). Germline V lookup: CDR1 SGHDN, CDR2 FVKESK. Trimming left V 1 base short and J 8 bases short, with 12 bases between. The CDR3 length is 13 residues. The full variable domain, completed using reference TRBV14 and TRBJ2-7, is EAGVTQFPSHSVIEKGQTVTLRCDPISGHDNLYWYRRVMGKEIKFLLHFVKESKQDESGMPNNRFLAERTGGTYSTLKVQPAELEDSGVYFCASSQVTGLKQYFGPGTRLTVT.

The chain uses TRBV10-3 and TRBJ2-7; no reliable D call. This CDR3 is 14 amino acids long. Trimming took off 6 bases at V and 2 bases at J, with 14 bases between the two ends. Per the germline V gene, CDR1 is ENHRY and CDR2 is SYGVKD. The CDR3 here is CAISVAGPAYEQYF. The DNA for the CDR3 is TGTGCCATCAGCGTTGCCGGGCCAGCCTACGAGCAGTACTTC.

The rearrangement joins TRBV7-2 to TRBJ2-1; D perhaps matches TRBD1 (6 bases). The V and J ends lost 4 bases and 5 bases respectively, with 12 bases between them. The CDR3 has 14 residues. Germline lookup yields CDR1 SGHTA and CDR2 FQGNSA. CDR3 bases: TGTGCCAGCAGCTCAGACAGGCGGAACAATGAGCAGTTCTTC. Encoded protein: CASSSDRRNNEQFF.

This sequence joins TRBV7-2 and TRBJ1-1; TRBD1 matches 9 bases. The V and J ends lost 5 bases and 3 bases, in that order; junction bases with no gene match: 4. The V gene's germline CDR1 is SGHTA and CDR2 FQGNSA. The CDR3 runs to 14 residues. DNA of the CDR3: TGTGCCAGCAGCGTACAGGGGGCGTACACTGAAGCTTTCTTT. Encoded protein: CASSVQGAYTEAFF.

This clonotype has a count of ten or more. V and J are TRBV7-7 and TRBJ2-2; D is perhaps TRBD1 (6 bases). The V end lost 7 bases, the J end lost 2 bases, and 11 bases lay between the germline ends. The CDR3 is made up of 14 amino acids. Germline CDR1 SSHAT, CDR2 FNYEAQ (reference sequence). The CDR3: CASTTDRNTGELFF. CDR3 in DNA: TGTGCCAGCACCACGGACAGAAACACCGGGGAGCTGTTTTTT.

This clonotype was seen only a few times. The rearrangement uses TRBV20-1 and TRBJ2-3; D perhaps matches TRBD2 (5 bases). Germline assignment: CDR1 DFQATT and CDR2 SNEGSKA (reference sequence). The CDR3 length is 15 residues. V dropped 3 bases and J dropped 5 bases, with 18 bases sitting between them. The CDR3 coding sequence is TGCAGTGCTAGTGGACTCTTCGGGGTGGGAGATACGCAGTATTTT. It specifies CSASGLFGVGDTQYF.

The chain has TRBV28 and TRBJ2-3; unclear D gene. The CDR3 spans 12 residues. V was clipped by 7 bases and J by 5 bases, with 10 bases between them. The germline gives CDR1 MDHEN, CDR2 SYDVKM. CDR3 bases: TGTGCCAGCAACATGAGGTTAGATACGCAGTATTTT. Translated, it gives CASNMRLDTQYF.

This clonotype was recorded a few times. CDR3: CASSQDPGSHEQYF. CDR3 in DNA: TGTGCCAGCAGCCAAGATCCGGGATCCCACGAGCAGTACTTC. The rearrangement uses TRBV4-2 and TRBJ2-7, with D possibly being TRBD2 (5 bases). CDR1 is LGHNA, CDR2 YNFKEQ, per germline. V lost 0 bases, J lost 5 bases, and 11 bases lay in between. The CDR3 totals 14 residues.

The chain is built from TRBV24-1 and TRBJ2-7; weak D call: TRBD2 (5 bases). The CDR3 has 13 amino acids. Trimming pared 4 bases from V and 5 bases from J, leaving 11 bases between. Germline V gene data show CDR1 as KGHDR and CDR2 as SFDVKD. This CDR3 is CATSDPAADEQYF. DNA for the CDR3: TGTGCCACCAGTGACCCGGCAGCGGACGAGCAGTACTTC.

This clonotype was seen only a few times. This chain joins TRBV5-6 and TRBJ2-5; 7 bases are a match to TRBD2. The V segment lost 4 bases and the J segment 5 bases; nucleotides outside the gene matches: 26. The CDR3 contains 20 residues. CDR1 and CDR2 (germline): SGHDT, YYEEEE. DNA for the CDR3: TGTGCCAGCAGCGCGATAGTTGGGGGGGATAACAGGAATTTTATGGAGACCCAGTACTTC. Translating gives CASSAIVGGDNRNFMETQYF.

Only a few counts were recorded for this clonotype. The chain recombines TRBV20-1 with TRBJ1-1, with a weak D call TRBD1 (5 bases). Trimming cost V 0 bases and J 0 bases, with 14 bases left between them. The CDR3 sequence is 16 residues long. Germline V CDR1 and CDR2: DFQATT, SNEGSKA (reference sequence). The DNA for the CDR3 is TGCAGTGCTAGAGATTTCGGACACCGCATGAACACTGAAGCTTTCTTT. As protein: CSARDFGHRMNTEAFF.

The chain carries TRBV12-5 and TRBJ1-3; 9 nucleotides align to TRBD1. V trimming: 1 base; J trimming: 2 bases; junction bases outside the gene matches: 6. The CDR3 is 17 residues long. Germline V CDR1 and CDR2: LGHNT, FRNRAP. In DNA form, the CDR3 reads TGTGCTAGTGGTTTGGCACAGGGGGCGAAGGCTGGAAACACCATATATTTT. It encodes CASGLAQGAKAGNTIYF.

V is TRBV5-1 and J is TRBJ2-7, with TRBD2 matching 14 bases. CDR1 and CDR2 (germline): SGHRS, YFSETQ. J lost 2 bases, V lost 4 bases, and 8 bases had no gene match. The length of the CDR3 is 17 residues. The CDR3 region is CASSRGLAGATTYEQYF. CDR3 coding DNA: TGCGCCAGCAGCAGGGGACTAGCGGGGGCCACCACCTACGAGCAGTACTTC. Supplemented by reference TRBV5-1 and TRBJ2-7, the full variable domain reads KAGVTQTPRYLIKTRGQQVTLSCSPISGHRSVSWYQQTPGQGLQFLFEYFSETQRNKGNFPGRFSGRQFSNSRSEMNVSTLELGDSALYLCASSRGLAGATTYEQYFGPGTRLTVT.

The chain joins TRBV7-8 to TRBJ2-2, with D unresolved. V was cut by 2 bases and J by 7 bases, with 11 bases left in between. CDR1 and CDR2 from the germline V gene are SGHVS and FQNEAQ. The CDR3 consists of 14 residues. The CDR3 is CASSLNYWNGELFF. The CDR3 DNA reads TGTGCCAGCAGCTTAAATTATTGGAACGGGGAGCTGTTTTTT.

As DNA, the CDR3 is TGTGCCAGCAGCACCGGGACAGCCACCGGGGAGCTGTTTTTT. The encoded protein is CASSTGTATGELFF. This chain connects TRBV7-7 to TRBJ2-2; 7 bases are shared with TRBD1. Germline V gene sequence: CDR1 SSHAT, CDR2 FNYEAQ (reference sequence). Trimming took 5 bases from V and 4 from J; bases not matched to a gene: 4. The CDR3 extends over 14 amino acids.

The sample holds many counts of this clonotype. V and J are TRBV7-2 and TRBJ2-5; D is possibly TRBD2 (6 bases). The germline V gene has CDR1 SGHTA and CDR2 FQGNSA. The length of the CDR3 is 13 residues. V gave up 3 bases and J gave up 5 bases, with 10 bases separating them. The DNA of the CDR3 is TGTGCCAGCAGCTTCAAGGGGAGGGAGACCCAGTACTTC. Translation: CASSFKGRETQYF.